The 28 T cell receptor beta chains listed next were all sequenced from one sample in a study of monozygotic twins with inflammatory bowel disease. After re-calling the 5' RACE reads, TCRdb lists one entry per CDR3 protein, DNA absent. In total, the table holds 400,000 to 500,000 distinct CDR3 sequences. Sample: blood. The receptors derive from a human donor with ulcerative colitis or Crohn's disease, or a healthy co-twin of an affected twin (not recorded which).

This chain uses TRBV28 with TRBJ2-1; checking the TCRdb D call of TRBD2 is not possible without DNA. The CDR3 runs to 17 residues. The germline V gene has CDR1 MDHEN and CDR2 SYDVKM. Here the CDR3 reads CASSLGAGGGVLNEQFF.

The chain recombines TRBV3-1 with TRBJ1-1; TCRdb calls TRBD1, which cannot be checked without DNA. This CDR3 comprises 13 residues. Germline V gene sequence: CDR1 LGHDT, CDR2 YNNKEL (reference sequence). The CDR3 loop is CASSRGQGAEAFF. The entire variable domain, with the rest obtained from reference TRBV3-1 and TRBJ1-1, is as follows: DTAVSQTPKYLVTQMGNDKSIKCEQNLGHDTMYWYKQDSKKFLKIMFSYNNKELIINETVPNRFSPKSPDKAHLNLHINSLELGDSAVYFCASSRGQGAEAFFGQGTRLTVV.

V usage is TRBV10-3 and J usage is TRBJ1-4; the TRBD1 assignment by TCRdb is unverifiable without DNA. The germline gives CDR1 ENHRY, CDR2 SYGVKD. The CDR3 spans 13 residues. The CDR3 sequence is CATQQGSGEKLFF.

The rearrangement uses TRBV14 and TRBJ2-5. This CDR3 has 11 amino acids. The germline CDR1 and CDR2 sequences are SGHDN and FVKESK. CDR3 amino acids: CASSQEKTQYF.

The chain has TRBV28 and TRBJ2-1; TCRdb proposes TRBD1, but this gene call is untestable without DNA. Germline CDR1 is MDHEN and CDR2 is SYDVKM. CDR3 length: 15 residues. CDR3 sequence reads: CASNIRQGAINEQFF.

The chain couples TRBV5-6 to TRBJ1-1; lacking DNA, the TRBD1 call made by TCRdb goes unchecked. The germline V gene encodes CDR1 SGHDT and CDR2 YYEEEE. The length of the CDR3 is 12 residues. The CDR3 sequence: CASSQGQPEAFF.

The chain has TRBV7-8 and TRBJ1-1; TCRdb's assignment of TRBD1 cannot be checked, as there is no DNA. From germline, CDR1 is SGHVS and CDR2 FQNEAQ. The CDR3 spans 15 residues. The CDR3 sequence is CASSFRSGPNTEAFF.

The CDR3 sequence is CASSSSTSGGKGTQYF. The J gene is TRBJ2-3, the V gene TRBV5-6; TCRdb's D call of TRBD2 is untestable without DNA. Germline values: CDR1 SGHDT, CDR2 YYEEEE. This CDR3 has 16 residues.

This rearrangement joins TRBV4-2 to TRBJ2-5; TCRdb designates TRBD2, a call that cannot be tested without DNA. Germline loops: CDR1 LGHNA, CDR2 YNFKEQ. This CDR3 is 16 amino acids long. The CDR3 is CASSQEGLAGVETQYF.

The genes are TRBV18 and TRBJ1-1. The CDR3 spans 15 residues. Germline CDR1 KGHSH, CDR2 LQKENI. The CDR3 sequence is CASSPPGVMNTEAFF.

V gene TRBV4-1 combines with J gene TRBJ2-1. The CDR3 has 14 amino acids. CDR1 and CDR2 (germline): MGHRA, YSYEKL. The CDR3 region is CASSQEMLYNEQFF.

The V gene is TRBV7-2, the J gene TRBJ1-5. The CDR3 is made up of 13 amino acids. CDR1 and CDR2 (germline): SGHTA, FQGNSA. Here the CDR3 reads CASSFKVVQPQHF. Full variable domain (remainder filled in from reference TRBV7-2 and TRBJ1-5): GAGVSQSPSNKVTEKGKDVELRCDPISGHTALYWYRQSLGQGLEFLIYFQGNSAPDKSGLPSDRFSAERTGGSVSTLTIQRTQQEDSAVYLCASSFKVVQPQHFGDGTRLSIL.

This rearrangement joins TRBV5-5 to TRBJ2-5; TCRdb proposes TRBD1, but this gene call is untestable without DNA. Per germline, CDR1 SGHKS and CDR2 YYEKEE (reference sequence). The CDR3 is 16 amino acids. CDR3 in amino acids: CASSLQGGALEETQYF.

The chain links TRBV4-3 to TRBJ1-2; the D call from TCRdb, TRBD1, cannot be confirmed without DNA. Germline CDR1 is LGHNA and CDR2 is YSLEER. The length of the CDR3 is 13 residues. CDR3 residues: CASSPNPGDGYTF.

The chain couples TRBV20-1 to TRBJ2-2; absent DNA, TCRdb's TRBD1 call cannot be checked. The CDR3 spans 14 residues. The germline V gene has CDR1 DFQATT and CDR2 SNEGSKA (reference sequence). The CDR3 sequence: CSVSTGRVPGELFF.

The chain recombines TRBV12-5 with TRBJ2-5; TCRdb names TRBD1, which stays unverified in the absence of DNA. Per the germline V gene, CDR1 is LGHNT and CDR2 is FRNRAP. The CDR3 length is 15 residues. CDR3 loop: CASGLGVQGQETQYF. The complete variable domain, with remaining parts taken from reference TRBV12-5 and TRBJ2-5, reads DARVTQTPRHKVTEMGQEVTMRCQPILGHNTVFWYRQTMMQGLELLAYFRNRAPLDDSGMPKDRFSAEMPDATLATLKIQPSEPRDSAVYFCASGLGVQGQETQYFGPGTRLLVL.

The chain carries TRBV3-1 and TRBJ2-1; the D call of TRBD1 rests on TCRdb alone, since no DNA is present to check it. Germline CDR1 and CDR2: LGHDT and YNNKEL (reference sequence). There are 14 residues in the CDR3. The CDR3 loop reads CASSQDGPRGGGVF.

This chain connects TRBV5-6 to TRBJ2-1; with no DNA, the TCRdb D assignment of TRBD1 cannot be verified. Germline CDR1 reads SGHDT; CDR2 reads YYEEEE. The CDR3 has 12 residues. The CDR3 here is CASSSGTLEQFF.

The V and J genes are TRBV5-6 and TRBJ1-2. CDR3 size: 15 residues. The germline V gene encodes CDR1 SGHDT and CDR2 YYEEEE. This CDR3 reads CASSLSDVANYGYTF.

This sequence joins TRBV30 and TRBJ2-3. Germline V gives CDR1 GTSNPN, CDR2 SVGIG (reference sequence). CDR3 length equals 12 residues. CDR3 region: CAWSGLTDTQYF.

The chain employs TRBV11-1 and TRBJ2-3; TCRdb gives TRBD1 as the D gene, but with no DNA this cannot be confirmed. CDR1 and CDR2 (germline): SGHAT, FQDESV (reference sequence). This CDR3 region has 18 residues. The CDR3 sequence: CASSLPWTGDPSTDTQYF.

V and J are TRBV6-4 and TRBJ2-7. This CDR3 has 13 residues. CDR1 is MRHNA, CDR2 SNTAGT, per germline. The CDR3 region is CASTPTEPYEQYF.

CDR3 residues: CASSPTGLPANYGYTF. J is TRBJ1-2 and V is TRBV9. The CDR3 runs to 16 residues. Germline loops: CDR1 SGDLS, CDR2 YYNGEE.

The CDR3 spells CASSLAQGYGYTF. The rearrangement joins TRBV5-5 to TRBJ1-2. The CDR3 extends over 13 amino acids. Germline V gives CDR1 SGHKS, CDR2 YYEKEE (reference sequence).

The chain carries TRBV5-1 and TRBJ1-1; the TCRdb D gene call, TRBD1, has no DNA to confirm it. CDR1 and CDR2 from the germline V gene are SGHRS and YFSETQ. This CDR3 is 16 amino acids long. This CDR3 reads CASSSKPGQGRTEAFF.

The gene calls are TRBV15 and TRBJ2-1; TCRdb designates TRBD2, a call that cannot be tested without DNA. Germline lookup yields CDR1 LNHNV and CDR2 YYDKDF (reference sequence). The CDR3 runs to 15 residues. The CDR3 is CATSRVTSGGSEQFF.

This chain's CDR3 is CASSPGAVYNEQFF. The chain joins TRBV3-1 to TRBJ2-1; TCRdb selects TRBD1, and the lack of DNA leaves this call unchecked. This CDR3 region has 14 residues. CDR1 and CDR2 (germline): LGHDT, YNNKEL (reference sequence).

This sequence joins TRBV5-1 and TRBJ1-4; TCRdb gives TRBD1 as the D gene, but with no DNA this cannot be confirmed. This CDR3 has 18 amino acids. Germline CDR1 SGHRS, CDR2 YFSETQ. The CDR3 reads CASSSKWAEGGAYEKLFF.